This TCR beta chain comes out of a study of OX40 agonist ivuxolimab in advanced cancers. Produced via immunoSEQ multiplex PCR; TCRdb's table is partial and in-frame only. The sample has 60,000 to 75,000 clones; 91% are singletons. This clone is a singleton in its sample. The germline V gene encodes CDR1 ENHRY and CDR2 SYGVKD. CDR3 size: 12 residues. V was pared by 0 bases and J by 7 bases, with 4 bases between. This sequence originates from an adult with an advanced solid tumor such as melanoma, head and neck, liver or kidney cancer. Sample: CD4+ or CD8+ T cells sorted from blood, taken in a trial of the OX40 agonist ivuxolimab. The chain is built from TRBV10-3 and TRBJ2-1; D remains ambiguous. The CDR3 sequence is CAISESRNEQFF. CDR3 bases: TGTGCCATCAGTGAGTCAAGGAATGAGCAGTTCTTC.